The 13 T cell receptor beta chains presented below share a single source sample, sequenced in a study of blood T cell repertoires in COVID-19. This table comes from immunoSEQ multiplex PCR, and its TCRdb copy is limited to in-frame clones, with some not included. Of around 88,000 clones in the sample, around nine tenths are singletons; the top ten hold about 3%. The sequenced sample consisted of peripheral blood. The origin of the receptors is a woman aged 80 or over with acute or convalescent COVID-19.

The J gene is TRBJ1-1, the V gene TRBV5-8; TRBD1 matches 11 bases. CDR1 and CDR2 from the germline V gene are SGHTS and YDEGEE. With 4 bases clipped from V and 4 bases from J, the junction kept 6 bases outside the gene matches. The CDR3 runs to 15 residues. The CDR3 DNA follows: TGTGCCAGCAGCCTCTGGACAGGGGGCGGCACTGAAGCTTTCTTT. This translates into CASSLWTGGGTEAFF.

The rearrangement uses TRBV7-3 and TRBJ2-2, with D maybe TRBD2 (6 bases). This CDR3 is built from 15 residues. V gave up 5 bases and J gave up 2 bases, with 12 bases separating them. Germline assignment: CDR1 SGHTA and CDR2 FQGTGA. DNA of the CDR3: TGTGCCAGCAGCCAAATCGGGGGAAACACCGGGGAGCTGTTTTTT. It translates to CASSQIGGNTGELFF.

The J gene is TRBJ1-6, the V gene TRBV4-1; a weak D match, TRBD1 (5 bases). The CDR3 runs to 15 residues. CDR1 and CDR2 (germline): MGHRA, YSYEKL. Trimming removed 1 base at V and 7 bases at J, with 11 bases between. Written as DNA, the CDR3 is TGCGCCAGCAGCCAAGCCCGGGCAGGGAATTCACCCCTCCACTTT. As protein: CASSQARAGNSPLHF.

The chain links TRBV4-2 to TRBJ2-1; no definite D call. This CDR3 comprises 16 residues. Germline CDR1 and CDR2: LGHNA and YNFKEQ. V lost 0 bases to trimming and J lost 0 bases, with 9 bases between them. For the CDR3, the DNA is TGTGCCAGCAGCCAAGAACACCGAAGCTCCTACAATGAGCAGTTCTTC. Translating gives CASSQEHRSSYNEQFF.

The J gene is TRBJ2-3, the V gene TRBV12-1; whether TRBD2, the table's D call, matches the DNA was not checked. TRBV12-1 is a documented pseudogene. The CDR3 consists of 16 residues. CDR3 residues: CASSFGSSGESLTQYF. In nucleotides, the CDR3 is TGTGCCAGCAGCTTTGGTTCTAGCGGGGAATCCTTGACGCAGTATTTT.

V and J are TRBV9 and TRBJ2-3; 8 nucleotides line up with TRBD2. CDR1 is SGDLS and CDR2 is YYNGEE in the germline V gene. This CDR3 spans 18 amino acids. The V gene end was trimmed by 3 bases and the J gene end by 2 bases; junction bases not matched to a gene: 14. CDR3 region: CASSGPRGGPVLTDTQYF. The DNA of the CDR3 is TGTGCCAGCAGCGGTCCCCGGGGGGGCCCGGTTCTCACAGATACGCAGTATTTT.

This chain joins TRBV6-2 or TRBV6-3 and TRBJ2-5, with 7 bases aligning to TRBD1. The CDR3 is 16 residues long. Trimming took 1 base from V and 2 from J; bases not matched to a gene: 7. Per germline, CDR1 MNHEY and CDR2 SVGEGT. The CDR3 DNA follows: TGTGCCAGCAGTTACTTGCCGGGACAGCTACAAGAGACCCAGTACTTC. This encodes CASSYLPGQLQETQYF.

The chain carries TRBV30 and TRBJ1-6; perhaps TRBD1 as D (6 bases). V lost 7 bases and J 9 bases, leaving 19 bases between the germline ends. Germline lookup yields CDR1 GTSNPN and CDR2 SVGIG (reference sequence). The CDR3 runs 14 residues. This CDR3 reads CASSRGLEGSPLHF. The CDR3 region has the DNA TGTGCCTCATCCAGGGGATTAGAAGGTTCACCCCTCCACTTT.

The chain joins TRBV7-6 to TRBJ1-3, with 8 bases lining up with TRBD1. CDR3 size: 17 residues. Germline CDR1 SGHVS, CDR2 FNYEAQ. J was trimmed by 1 base and V by 3 bases; bases with no gene match: 8. The DNA of the CDR3 is TGTGCCAGCAGCTTGAGGACAGGGCCCTTTTCTGGAAACACCATATATTTT. Translated, it gives CASSLRTGPFSGNTIYF.

This clone came up once. The chain carries TRBV7-3 and TRBJ2-2, with D tentatively TRBD2 (7 bases). The germline CDR1 and CDR2 sequences are SGHTA and FQGTGA. This CDR3 is 16 amino acids long. V was clipped by 0 bases and J by 6 bases, with 14 bases between them. The CDR3 loop is CASSLTGAGESGELFF. In nucleotides, the CDR3 is TGTGCCAGCAGCTTAACGGGGGCGGGGGAGTCCGGGGAGCTGTTTTTT.

The rearrangement joins TRBV19 to TRBJ1-3, with unresolved D. Germline V CDR1 and CDR2: LNHDA, SQIVND (reference sequence). This CDR3 has 12 amino acids. The V end was cut by 7 bases, the J end by 0 bases, with 4 bases between. For the CDR3, the DNA is TGTGCCAGTACCTTCTCTGGAAACACCATATATTTT. Its translation is CASTFSGNTIYF.

In its sample, this clone was seen a few times. The chain employs TRBV19 and TRBJ2-1, with D possibly being TRBD1 (5 bases). The CDR3 has 12 amino acids. Deletions cut 6 bases from V and 7 bases from J, with 10 bases between. Per germline, CDR1 LNHDA and CDR2 SQIVND (reference sequence). The CDR3 sequence is CASSHTGNEQFF. The CDR3 nucleotides read TGTGCCAGTAGCCACACAGGTAATGAGCAGTTCTTC.

The V call is TRBV24-1, the J call TRBJ1-5; D may be TRBD1 (5 bases). The CDR3 is 16 residues long. From germline, CDR1 is KGHDR and CDR2 SFDVKD. Trimming shortened V by 0 bases and J by 2 bases, and 10 bases separated the two germline ends. The CDR3 coding sequence is TGTGCCACCAGTGATTTGCGAAGGGGTGGCAATCAGCCCCAGCATTTT. The encoded protein is CATSDLRRGGNQPQHF.